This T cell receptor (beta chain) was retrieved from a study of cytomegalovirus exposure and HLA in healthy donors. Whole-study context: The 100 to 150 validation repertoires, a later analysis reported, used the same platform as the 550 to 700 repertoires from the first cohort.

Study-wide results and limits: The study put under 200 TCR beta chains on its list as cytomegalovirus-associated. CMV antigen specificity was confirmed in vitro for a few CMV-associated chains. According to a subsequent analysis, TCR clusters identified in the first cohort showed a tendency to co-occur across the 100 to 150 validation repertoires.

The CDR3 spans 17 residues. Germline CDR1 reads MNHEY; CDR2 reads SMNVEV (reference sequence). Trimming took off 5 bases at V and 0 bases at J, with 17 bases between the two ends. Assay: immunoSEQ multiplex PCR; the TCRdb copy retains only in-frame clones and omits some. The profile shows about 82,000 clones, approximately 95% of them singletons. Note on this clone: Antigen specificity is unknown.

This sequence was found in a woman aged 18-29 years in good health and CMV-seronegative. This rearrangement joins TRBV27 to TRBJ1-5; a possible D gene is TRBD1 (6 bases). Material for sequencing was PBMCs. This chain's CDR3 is CASSQGIPLYSNQPQHF. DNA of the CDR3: TGTGCCAGCAGTCAGGGGATTCCCTTGTATAGCAATCAGCCCCAGCATTTT.